This T cell receptor (beta chain) was identified in a study of blood T cell repertoires in COVID-19 (dated by TCRdb to 2019 to 2021). About the study as a whole: Collaborator samples came from the United States, Italy and Spain and covered acute and convalescent phases of COVID-19. The prospective study material was composed of cDNA or gDNA derived from T cells, B-cell-depleted T cells, or PBMCs. The dataset comprised deeply sampled blood TCRbeta repertoires from subjects exposed to, actively infected with, or recovered from COVID-19. The repertoires were made available in a free public database intended to serve as a resource for research on the immune response to SARS-CoV-2. The samples were drawn from the first 160 participants of the ongoing ImmuneRACE study and from 1,254 subjects provided by 6 global collaborators. Nearly every sample came with metadata listing a de-identified subject ID, COVID-19 status, age in years and sex. Where available, HLA class I and class II types were obtained from metadata supplied by the sample provider rather than from assay-based typing. What the work shows at the level of the full study, not this receptor alone: The quantity of clinical and demographic metadata differed by source and by participant and was supplied without curation.

Via the germline V gene (reference sequence), CDR1 is SGHNT and CDR2 YYREEE. V lost 4 bases and J lost 0 bases; the stretch between them is 11 bases long. The CDR3 contains 16 residues, cysteine and phenylalanine counted. The read is trimmed to its CDR3 DNA, 48 bases read in frame from base 1. On this clone: Its recognized antigen is unknown. No much larger clonotype is one base removed from it; base qualities were not supplied.

Whole blood was collected in K2EDTA tubes by collaborating institutions according to the institutions' own protocols. For TCRbeta analysis, collaborators shipped samples in one of three forms: frozen whole blood, isolated PBMCs, or DNA extracted from either of those sample types. The immunoSEQ Assay, a bias-controlled multiplex PCR, was used to amplify TCRbeta CDR3 regions from genomic DNA. Per the source publication's procedure: The number of nucleated cells in each sample was estimated from the amplification of reference gene primers within the assay. To quantify the absolute abundance of each unique TCRbeta CDR3 rearrangement, sequence reads were collapsed and filtered. For each sample, productive Simpson clonality was calculated by taking the square root of Simpson's diversity index across productive rearrangements. Sourced from immuneACCESS, this table was stored by TCRdb with only in-frame sequences that have V and J called. A share of the clones is absent; for the studies checked, an unresolved V gene accounts for under half, and the remainder has no known explanation. Clone size and V and J calls were adopted from that table, with D and trimming inferred from the DNA. This sample has roughly 150,000 clones in its table, and around 84% of those were observed once. The ten largest clones add up to roughly a fifth of the sample.

The V gene is TRBV5-4 and the J gene is TRBJ2-6, and perhaps TRBD2 as D gene, on 6 matching bases. This clonotype was obtained from a woman of 80 years or more with acute or convalescent COVID-19. The sequenced sample was peripheral blood. The CDR3 protein sequence reads: CASSTGLFSGANVLTF. The DNA is TGTGCCAGCAGCACGGGACTGTTCTCTGGGGCCAACGTCCTGACTTTC.